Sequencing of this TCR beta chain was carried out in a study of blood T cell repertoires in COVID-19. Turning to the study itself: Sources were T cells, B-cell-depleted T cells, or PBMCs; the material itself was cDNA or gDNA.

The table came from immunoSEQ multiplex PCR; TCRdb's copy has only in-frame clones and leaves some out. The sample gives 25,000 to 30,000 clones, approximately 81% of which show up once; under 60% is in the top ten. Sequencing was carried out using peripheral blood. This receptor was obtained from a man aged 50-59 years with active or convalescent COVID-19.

The CDR3 here is CASSQGAQTYEQYF. CDR3 nucleotide sequence: TGTGCCAGCTCACAGGGGGCGCAGACCTACGAGCAGTACTTC. The J gene is TRBJ2-7, the V gene TRBV18; TRBD1 aligns across 7 bases. The V segment lost 4 bases and the J segment 2 bases; nucleotides outside the gene matches: 5. From germline, CDR1 is KGHSH and CDR2 LQKENI. CDR3 length: 14 amino acids. The full variable domain, completed using reference TRBV18 and TRBJ2-7, is NAGVMQNPRHLVRRRGQEARLRCSPMKGHSHVYWYRQLPEEGLKFMVYLQKENIIDESGMPKERFSAEFPKEGPSILRIQQVVRGDSAAYFCASSQGAQTYEQYFGPGTRLTVT.